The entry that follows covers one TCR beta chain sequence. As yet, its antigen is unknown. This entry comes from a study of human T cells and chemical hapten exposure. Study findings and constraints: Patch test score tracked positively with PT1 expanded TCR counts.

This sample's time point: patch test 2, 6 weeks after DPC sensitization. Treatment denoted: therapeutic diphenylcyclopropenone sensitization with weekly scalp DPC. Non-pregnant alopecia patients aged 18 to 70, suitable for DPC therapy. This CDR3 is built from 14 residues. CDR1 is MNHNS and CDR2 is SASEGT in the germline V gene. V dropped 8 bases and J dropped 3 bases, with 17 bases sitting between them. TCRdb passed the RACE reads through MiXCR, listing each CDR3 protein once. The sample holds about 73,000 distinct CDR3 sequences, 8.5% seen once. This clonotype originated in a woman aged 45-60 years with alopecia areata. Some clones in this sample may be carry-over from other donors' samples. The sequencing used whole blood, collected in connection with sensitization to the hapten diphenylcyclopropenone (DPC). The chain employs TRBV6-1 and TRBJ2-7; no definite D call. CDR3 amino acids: CASWVGQRCYEQYF. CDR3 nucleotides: TGTGCCAGCTGGGTTGGTCAACGATGCTACGAGCAGTACTTC.